This entry concerns a single T cell receptor (beta chain). The data derive from a study of T cells in Graves' hyperthyroidism and ophthalmopathy. Authors of the study amplified TCR beta CDR3 regions from RNA transcripts. TCR CDR3 regions were first amplified by RT-PCR with HTBI primers. A single record per CDR3 protein comes from TCRdb applying MiXCR to the multiplex PCR reads. Among approximately 630,000 distinct CDR3 sequences listed, around 15% were seen once. Material for sequencing was blood. This receptor was taken from a woman aged 30 to 39 with Graves' hyperthyroidism.

The CDR3 sequence is CASSGDSVYEQYF. For the CDR3, the DNA is TGTGCCAGCAGCGGGGACAGCGTGTACGAGCAGTACTTC. This chain joins TRBV28 and TRBJ2-7; 7 positions match TRBD1. J was trimmed by 4 bases and V by 6 bases; bases with no gene match: 6. The CDR3 totals 13 residues. Germline lookup yields CDR1 MDHEN and CDR2 SYDVKM. Combining the CDR3 with reference TRBV28 and TRBJ2-7 gives the whole variable domain DVKVTQSSRYLVKRTGEKVFLECVQDMDHENMFWYRQDPGLGLRLIYFSYDVKMKEKGDIPEGYSVSREKKERFSLILESASTNQTSMYLCASSGDSVYEQYFGPGTRLTVT.